A selection of T cell receptor beta chains follows, all from one sample in a study of preoperative IRX-2 immunotherapy in early breast cancer. Assay used: immunoSEQ multiplex PCR; TCRdb lists only in-frame clones, some missing. This sample carries about 98,000 clones, 86% of them seen once, and the ten largest clones take roughly 2%. This specimen was tumor tissue, taken after IRX-2 immunotherapy. These receptors were collected from a human donor with breast cancer. Both conserved end residues are part of each CDR3. D genes are given only for firm matches. Part of the rows lack a size; the others show once, few, many or a class for expanded clones.

V gene,J gene,D gene,clone size,CDR3 protein,CDR3 DNA
TRBV30,TRBJ1-2,.,.,CAWSGPPGNGYTF,TGTGCCTGGAGTGGGCCACCAGGGAATGGCTACACCTTC
TRBV19,TRBJ2-2,.,once,CASTVGAGELFF,TGTGCCAGTACCGTGGGTGCCGGGGAGCTGTTTTTT
TRBV28,TRBJ2-2,TRBD1,.,CASGRQGIAGELFF,TGTGCCAGCGGACGACAGGGGATAGCCGGGGAGCTGTTTTTT
TRBV10-2,TRBJ1-1,.,.,CASSESRYTEAFF,TGCGCCAGCAGTGAGTCGCGGTACACTGAAGCTTTCTTT
TRBV6-8,TRBJ2-2,.,once,CASSRNTGELFF,TGTGCCAGCAGCAGAAACACCGGGGAGCTGTTTTTT
TRBV30,TRBJ2-5,.,.,CAWSVSLEGTQYF,TGTGCCTGGAGTGTAAGCCTAGAAGGGACCCAGTACTTC
TRBV11-3,TRBJ1-1,TRBD1,.,CASSLTGGRAEAFF,TGTGCCAGCAGCTTGACAGGGGGCAGGGCTGAAGCTTTCTTT
TRBV19,TRBJ1-1,TRBD1,.,CAVHRGVAEAFF,TGTGCCGTACACAGGGGTGTGGCTGAAGCTTTCTTT
TRBV19,TRBJ1-1,.,.,CASIRQGGNTEAFF,TGTGCCAGTATTCGTCAGGGTGGGAACACTGAAGCTTTCTTT
TRBV7-6,TRBJ2-1,.,.,CASTRRGPTDEQFF,TGTGCCAGCACCCGGCGGGGCCCTACGGATGAGCAGTTCTTC